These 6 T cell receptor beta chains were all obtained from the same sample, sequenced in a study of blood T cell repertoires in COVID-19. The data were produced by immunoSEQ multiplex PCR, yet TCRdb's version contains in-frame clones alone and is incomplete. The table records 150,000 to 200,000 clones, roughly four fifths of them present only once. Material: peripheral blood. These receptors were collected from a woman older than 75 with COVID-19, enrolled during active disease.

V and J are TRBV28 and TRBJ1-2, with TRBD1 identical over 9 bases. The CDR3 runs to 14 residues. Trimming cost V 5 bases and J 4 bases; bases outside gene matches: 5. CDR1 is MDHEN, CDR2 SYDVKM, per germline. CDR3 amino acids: CASSRTGEIYGYTF. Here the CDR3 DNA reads TGTGCCAGCAGTCGGACAGGGGAGATCTATGGCTACACCTTC.

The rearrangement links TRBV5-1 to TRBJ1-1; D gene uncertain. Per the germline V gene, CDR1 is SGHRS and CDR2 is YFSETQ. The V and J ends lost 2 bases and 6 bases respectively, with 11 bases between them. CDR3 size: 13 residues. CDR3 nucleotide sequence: TGCGCCAGCAGCTTTGACGGGGAGTCTGAAGCTTTCTTT. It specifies CASSFDGESEAFF.

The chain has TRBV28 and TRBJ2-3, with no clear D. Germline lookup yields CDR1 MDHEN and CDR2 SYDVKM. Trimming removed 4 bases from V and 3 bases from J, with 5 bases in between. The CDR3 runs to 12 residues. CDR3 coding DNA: TGTGCCAGCAGTTCGGTTACAGATACGCAGTATTTT. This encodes CASSSVTDTQYF.

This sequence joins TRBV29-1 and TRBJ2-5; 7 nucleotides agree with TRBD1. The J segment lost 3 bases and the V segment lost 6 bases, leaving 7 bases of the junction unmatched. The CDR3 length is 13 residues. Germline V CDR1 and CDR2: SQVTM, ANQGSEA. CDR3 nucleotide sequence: TGCAGCGTCGTGATGACAGGGAAAGAGACCCAGTACTTC. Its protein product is CSVVMTGKETQYF.

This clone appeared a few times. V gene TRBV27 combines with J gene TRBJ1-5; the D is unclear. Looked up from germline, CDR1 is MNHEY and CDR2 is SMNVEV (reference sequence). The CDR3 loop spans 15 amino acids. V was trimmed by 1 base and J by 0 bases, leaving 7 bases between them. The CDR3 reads CASSLYSDSNQPQHF. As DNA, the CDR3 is TGTGCCAGCAGTTTATACAGTGATAGCAATCAGCCCCAGCATTTT.

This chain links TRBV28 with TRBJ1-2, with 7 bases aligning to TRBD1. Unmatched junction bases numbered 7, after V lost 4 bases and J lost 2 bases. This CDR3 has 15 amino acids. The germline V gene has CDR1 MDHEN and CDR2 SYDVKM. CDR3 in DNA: TGTGCCAGCAGTTCTACAGGGGCCCCAAACTATGGCTACACCTTC. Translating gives CASSSTGAPNYGYTF.